This T cell receptor beta chain comes out of a study of T cell repertoires in aging, cancer and after chemotherapy. Study details: About 8.9 million TCR reads made up the full dataset. Study-level results: Immunological memory after chemotherapy cannot be judged from the repertoire data.

TRB rearrangements spanning V, D and J were amplified using mixed TRB-A/B primers. Each CDR3 protein is one row after TCRdb ran MiXCR on the multiplex PCR reads. The data hold over 1,000 distinct CDR3 sequences, with roughly 26% observed a single time. Details on this clonotype: Its matching antigen is unknown. This may come from a read error, since a much larger clone is one base off.

The CDR3 covers 16 residues. CDR1 and CDR2 from the germline V gene are MNHEY and SVGEGT. Amplification of TCR beta used genomic DNA extracted from peripheral blood. The receptor was derived from a human donor with a solid tumor. This chain uses TRBV6-2 or TRBV6-3 with TRBJ2-1; D may be TRBD1 (6 bases). Sequencing input: blood. As DNA, the CDR3 is TGTGCCAGCAGTCGCTCCGGGACAACCTCCTACAGTGAGCAGTTCTTC. This codes for CASSRSGTTSYSEQFF.